This T cell receptor (beta chain) derives from a study of PD-1 blockade in classical Hodgkin lymphoma. On the study more broadly: Nivolumab dosing for patients was 3 mg/kg, administered intravenously every 2 weeks. The study's findings and limits: Differences between repertoires have undefined causes, possibly disease activity or prior therapy. By C4D1 there was a significant rise in CD4+ TCR diversity but not in CD8+ TCR diversity.

Each patient's relapse followed autologous stem cell transplantation, and brentuximab vedotin exposure varied. As regards this clone: Its antigen is still unknown.

CDR3 length: 14 amino acids. The V end lost 2 bases, the J end lost 1 base, and 8 bases lay between the germline ends. CDR1 and CDR2 (germline): SGHAT, FQNNGV. The repertoire was sequenced with immunoSEQ multiplex PCR; TCRdb's copy has only in-frame clones and lacks some. The top ten hold 20% to 25% of the sample, which has fewer than 25,000 clones, around 68% seen once. The chain couples TRBV11-2 to TRBJ1-1; D gene ambiguous. The clonotype comes from a human donor with classical Hodgkin lymphoma. The sample was peripheral blood mononuclear cells (PBMCs), taken at baseline. CDR3 sequence (DNA): TGTGCCAGCAGCTTACAGCAGAGGAACACTGAAGCTTTCTTT. Protein: CASSLQQRNTEAFF.